This T cell receptor beta chain was retrieved from a study of CD8 T cells in ankylosing spondylitis. Regarding this clonotype: Its antigen is unidentified.

In making TCR beta libraries, quantitative 5'-RACE with molecular barcodes was used. TCRdb processed the 5' RACE reads anew with MiXCR; each CDR3 protein has one entry. The sample holds some 840,000 distinct CDR3 sequences, about 10% seen once. Points from the study as a whole: Characteristic of ankylosing spondylitis blood, it appeared, was a TCR beta motif comprising fewer than 10 highly homologous variants. Clones that were linked to disease were CD8+ and were relatively rare in peripheral blood. Reported data indicate significant enrichment of disease-linked clones within matched ankylosing spondylitis synovial fluid.

The V gene lost 3 bases and the J gene lost 1 base, with 9 bases spanning the gap. The CDR3 is 14 amino acids. Germline values: CDR1 KGHSH, CDR2 LQKENI. What was sequenced was blood, either unsorted or a sorted T cell fraction (not recorded which). The rearrangement uses TRBV18 and TRBJ2-5; D is uncertain. The clonotype originates from a male donor with ankylosing spondylitis. CDR3 bases: TGTGCCAGCTCACCTGTCGACGGCCAAGAGACCCAGTACTTC. It is translated as CASSPVDGQETQYF.